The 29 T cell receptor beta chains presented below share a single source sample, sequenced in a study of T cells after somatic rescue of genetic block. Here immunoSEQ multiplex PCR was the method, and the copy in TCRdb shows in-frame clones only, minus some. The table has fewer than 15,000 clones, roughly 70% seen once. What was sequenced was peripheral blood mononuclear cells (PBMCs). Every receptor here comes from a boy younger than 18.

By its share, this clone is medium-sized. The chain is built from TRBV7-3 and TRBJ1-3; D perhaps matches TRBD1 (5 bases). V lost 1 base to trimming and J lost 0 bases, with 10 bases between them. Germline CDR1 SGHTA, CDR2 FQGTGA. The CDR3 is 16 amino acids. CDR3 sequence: CASSLSGGSSGNTIYF. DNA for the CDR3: TGTGCCAGCAGCTTAAGTGGGGGGAGCTCTGGAAACACCATATATTTT.

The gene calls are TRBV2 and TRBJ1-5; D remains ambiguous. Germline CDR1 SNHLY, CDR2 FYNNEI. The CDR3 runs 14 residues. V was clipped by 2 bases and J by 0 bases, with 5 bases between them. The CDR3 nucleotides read TGTGCCAGCAGTGAATGGGTTAGCAATCAGCCCCAGCATTTT. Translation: CASSEWVSNQPQHF.

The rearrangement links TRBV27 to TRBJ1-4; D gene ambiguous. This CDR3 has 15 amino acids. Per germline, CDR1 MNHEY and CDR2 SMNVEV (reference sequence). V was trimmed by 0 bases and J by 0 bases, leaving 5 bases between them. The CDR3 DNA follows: TGTGCCAGCAGTTTATCCAGAGCAACTAATGAAAAACTGTTTTTT. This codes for CASSLSRATNEKLFF.

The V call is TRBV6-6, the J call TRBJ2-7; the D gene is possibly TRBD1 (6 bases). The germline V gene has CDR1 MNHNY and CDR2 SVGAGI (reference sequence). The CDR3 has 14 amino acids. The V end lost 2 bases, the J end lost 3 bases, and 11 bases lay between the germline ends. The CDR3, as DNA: TGTGCCAGCAGTTACGGACAGAGGGTCTACGAGCAGTACTTC. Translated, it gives CASSYGQRVYEQYF.

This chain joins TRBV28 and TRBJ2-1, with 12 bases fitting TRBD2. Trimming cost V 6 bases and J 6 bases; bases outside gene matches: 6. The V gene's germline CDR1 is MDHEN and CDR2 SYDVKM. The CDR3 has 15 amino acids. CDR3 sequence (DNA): TGTGCCAGCAGGAGGGGGACTAGCGGGCGCAATGAGCAGTTCTTC. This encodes CASRRGTSGRNEQFF. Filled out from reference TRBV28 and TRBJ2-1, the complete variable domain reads DVKVTQSSRYLVKRTGEKVFLECVQDMDHENMFWYRQDPGLGLRLIYFSYDVKMKEKGDIPEGYSVSREKKERFSLILESASTNQTSMYLCASRRGTSGRNEQFFGPGTRLTVL.

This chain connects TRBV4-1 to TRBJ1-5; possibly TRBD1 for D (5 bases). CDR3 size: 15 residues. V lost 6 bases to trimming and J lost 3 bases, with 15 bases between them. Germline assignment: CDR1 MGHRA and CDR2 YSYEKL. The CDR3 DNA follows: TGCGCCAGCAGTCTCGGGGACGGGTTCAATCAGCCCCAGCATTTT. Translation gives CASSLGDGFNQPQHF.

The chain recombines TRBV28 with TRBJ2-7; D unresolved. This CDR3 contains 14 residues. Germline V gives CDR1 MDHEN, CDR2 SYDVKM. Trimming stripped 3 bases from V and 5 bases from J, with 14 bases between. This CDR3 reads CASSFKPLVNEQYF. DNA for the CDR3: TGTGCCAGCAGTTTTAAACCCCTAGTTAACGAGCAGTACTTC.

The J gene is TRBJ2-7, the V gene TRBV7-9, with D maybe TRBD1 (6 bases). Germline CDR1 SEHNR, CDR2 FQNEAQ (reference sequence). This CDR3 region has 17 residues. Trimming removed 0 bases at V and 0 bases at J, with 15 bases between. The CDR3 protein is CASSLAGLGQNSYEQYF. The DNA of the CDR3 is TGTGCCAGCAGCTTAGCAGGTCTTGGACAGAACTCCTACGAGCAGTACTTC.

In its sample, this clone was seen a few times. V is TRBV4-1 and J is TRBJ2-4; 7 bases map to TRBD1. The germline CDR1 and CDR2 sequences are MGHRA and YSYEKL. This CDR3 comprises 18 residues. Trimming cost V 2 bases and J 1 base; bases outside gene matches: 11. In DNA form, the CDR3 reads TGCGCCAGCAGCCAATCTGGACAGGCCATGGGGGCCAAAAACATTCAGTACTTC. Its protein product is CASSQSGQAMGAKNIQYF.

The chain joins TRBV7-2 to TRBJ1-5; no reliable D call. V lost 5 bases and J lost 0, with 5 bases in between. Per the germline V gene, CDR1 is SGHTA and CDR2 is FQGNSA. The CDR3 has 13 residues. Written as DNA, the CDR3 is TGTGCCAGCAGCCCGTATAGCAATCAGCCCCAGCATTTT. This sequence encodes CASSPYSNQPQHF.

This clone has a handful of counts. CDR3: CSVRGIGETQYF. The CDR3 nucleotides read TGCAGCGTTAGGGGAATAGGAGAGACCCAGTACTTC. V is TRBV29-1 and J is TRBJ2-5; possibly TRBD1 for D (5 bases). V was cut by 5 bases and J by 4 bases, with 11 bases left in between. Germline V gives CDR1 SQVTM, CDR2 ANQGSEA. The CDR3 runs 12 residues.

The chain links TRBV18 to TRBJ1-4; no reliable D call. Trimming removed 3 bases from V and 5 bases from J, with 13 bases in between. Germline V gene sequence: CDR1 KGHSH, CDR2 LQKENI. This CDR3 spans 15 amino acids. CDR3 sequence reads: CASSPSKGPNEKLFF. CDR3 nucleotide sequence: TGTGCCAGCTCACCTTCAAAGGGCCCCAATGAAAAACTGTTTTTT.

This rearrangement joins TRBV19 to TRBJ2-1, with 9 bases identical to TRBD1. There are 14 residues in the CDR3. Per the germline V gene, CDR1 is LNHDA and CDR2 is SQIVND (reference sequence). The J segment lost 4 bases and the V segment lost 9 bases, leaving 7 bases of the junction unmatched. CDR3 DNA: TGTGCCAGCACAGGGGGCTCGGTTTACAATGAGCAGTTCTTC. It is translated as CASTGGSVYNEQFF.

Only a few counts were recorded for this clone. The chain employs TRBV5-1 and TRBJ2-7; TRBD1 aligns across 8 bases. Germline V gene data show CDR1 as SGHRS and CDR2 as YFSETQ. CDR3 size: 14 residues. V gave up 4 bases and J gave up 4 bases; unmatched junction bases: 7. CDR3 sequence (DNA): TGCGCCAGCAGCCGACAGGGGCCATTGTACGAGCAGTACTTC. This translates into CASSRQGPLYEQYF. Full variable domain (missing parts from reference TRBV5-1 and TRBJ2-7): KAGVTQTPRYLIKTRGQQVTLSCSPISGHRSVSWYQQTPGQGLQFLFEYFSETQRNKGNFPGRFSGRQFSNSRSEMNVSTLELGDSALYLCASSRQGPLYEQYFGPGTRLTVT.

CDR3 loop: CASSPNFQGGRGYTF. DNA for the CDR3: TGTGCCAGCTCACCAAATTTCCAGGGGGGACGTGGCTACACCTTC. This rearrangement joins TRBV18 to TRBJ1-2, with 7 bases lining up with TRBD1. The J segment lost 7 bases and the V segment lost 2 bases, leaving 10 bases of the junction unmatched. From germline, CDR1 is KGHSH and CDR2 LQKENI. This CDR3 contains 15 residues.

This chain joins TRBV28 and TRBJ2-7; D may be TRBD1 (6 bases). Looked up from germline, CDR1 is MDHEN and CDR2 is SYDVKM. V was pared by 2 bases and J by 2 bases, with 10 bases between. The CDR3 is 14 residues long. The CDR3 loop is CASSLLGATYEQYF. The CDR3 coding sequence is TGTGCCAGCAGTTTACTGGGGGCCACCTACGAGCAGTACTTC. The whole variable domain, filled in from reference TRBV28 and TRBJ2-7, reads DVKVTQSSRYLVKRTGEKVFLECVQDMDHENMFWYRQDPGLGLRLIYFSYDVKMKEKGDIPEGYSVSREKKERFSLILESASTNQTSMYLCASSLLGATYEQYFGPGTRLTVT.

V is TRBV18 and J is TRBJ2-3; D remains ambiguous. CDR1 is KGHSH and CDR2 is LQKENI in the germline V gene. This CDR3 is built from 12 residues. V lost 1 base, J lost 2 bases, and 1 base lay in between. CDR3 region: CASSPHTDTQYF. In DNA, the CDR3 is TGTGCCAGCTCACCACACACAGATACGCAGTATTTT.

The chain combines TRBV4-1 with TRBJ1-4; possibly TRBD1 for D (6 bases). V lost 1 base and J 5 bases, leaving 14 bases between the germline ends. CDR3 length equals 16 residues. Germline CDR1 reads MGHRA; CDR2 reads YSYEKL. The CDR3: CASSQVPGDINEKLFF. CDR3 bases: TGCGCCAGCAGCCAAGTTCCCGGGGACATCAATGAAAAACTGTTTTTT.

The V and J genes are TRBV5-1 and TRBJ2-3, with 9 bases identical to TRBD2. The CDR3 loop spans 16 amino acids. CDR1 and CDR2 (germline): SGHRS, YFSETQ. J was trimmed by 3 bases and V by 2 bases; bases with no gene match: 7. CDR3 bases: TGCGCCAGCAGCTTTTACGGCGGGAGGGGGACAGATACGCAGTATTTT. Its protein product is CASSFYGGRGTDTQYF.

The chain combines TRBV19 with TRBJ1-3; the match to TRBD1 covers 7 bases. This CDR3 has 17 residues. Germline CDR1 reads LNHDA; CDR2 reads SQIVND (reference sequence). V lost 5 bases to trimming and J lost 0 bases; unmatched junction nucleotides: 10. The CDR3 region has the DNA TGTGCCAGTAGTCCCGGGACAGCGTTAAGCTCTGGAAACACCATATATTTT. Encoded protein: CASSPGTALSSGNTIYF.

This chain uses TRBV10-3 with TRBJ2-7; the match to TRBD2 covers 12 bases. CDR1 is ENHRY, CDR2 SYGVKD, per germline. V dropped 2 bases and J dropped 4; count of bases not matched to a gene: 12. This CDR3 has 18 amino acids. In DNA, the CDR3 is TGTGCCATCAGTGAGAGGGCCCCGGGACTAGCGGGTTTATACGAGCAGTACTTC. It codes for CAISERAPGLAGLYEQYF.

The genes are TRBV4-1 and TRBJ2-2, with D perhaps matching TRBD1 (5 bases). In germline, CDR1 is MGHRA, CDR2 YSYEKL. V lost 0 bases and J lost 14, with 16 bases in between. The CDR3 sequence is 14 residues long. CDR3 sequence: CASSQDRGPPKLFF. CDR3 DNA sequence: TGCGCCAGCAGCCAAGATAGGGGCCCGCCGAAACTGTTTTTT.

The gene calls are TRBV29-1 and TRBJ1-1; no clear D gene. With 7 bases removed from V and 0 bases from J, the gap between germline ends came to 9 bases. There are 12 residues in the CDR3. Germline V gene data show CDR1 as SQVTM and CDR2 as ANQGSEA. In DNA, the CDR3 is TGCAGCGCAAATCAACTGAACACTGAAGCTTTCTTT. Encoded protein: CSANQLNTEAFF. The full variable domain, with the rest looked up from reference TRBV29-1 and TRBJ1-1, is SAVISQKPSRDICQRGTSLTIQCQVDSQVTMMFWYRQQPGQSLTLIATANQGSEATYESGFVIDKFPISRPNLTFSTLTVSNMSPEDSSIYLCSANQLNTEAFFGQGTRLTVV.

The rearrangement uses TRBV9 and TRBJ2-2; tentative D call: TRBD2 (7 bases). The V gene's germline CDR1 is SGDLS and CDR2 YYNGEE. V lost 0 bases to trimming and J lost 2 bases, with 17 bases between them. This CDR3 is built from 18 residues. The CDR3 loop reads CASSVDLTGRGNTGELFF. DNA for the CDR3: TGTGCCAGCAGCGTAGACCTCACAGGGAGGGGTAACACCGGGGAGCTGTTTTTT.

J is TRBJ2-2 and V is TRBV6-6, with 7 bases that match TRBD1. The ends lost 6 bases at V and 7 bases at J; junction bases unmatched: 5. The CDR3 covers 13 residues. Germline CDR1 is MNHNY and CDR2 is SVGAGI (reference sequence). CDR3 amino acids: CASSSYRGGELFF. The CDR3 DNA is TGTGCCAGCAGCTCATACAGGGGCGGGGAGCTGTTTTTT.

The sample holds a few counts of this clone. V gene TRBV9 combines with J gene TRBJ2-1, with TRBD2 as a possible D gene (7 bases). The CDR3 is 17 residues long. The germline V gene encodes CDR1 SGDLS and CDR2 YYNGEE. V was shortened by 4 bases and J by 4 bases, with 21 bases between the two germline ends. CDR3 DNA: TGTGCCAGCAGCCCCCGACGAGGTGGGGGGGCTTACAATGAGCAGTTCTTC. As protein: CASSPRRGGGAYNEQFF.

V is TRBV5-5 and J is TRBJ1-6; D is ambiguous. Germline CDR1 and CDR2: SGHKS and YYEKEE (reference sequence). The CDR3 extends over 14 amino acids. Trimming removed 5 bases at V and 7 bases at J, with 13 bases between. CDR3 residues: CASSSQVDNSPLHF. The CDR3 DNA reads TGTGCCAGCAGTTCTCAGGTGGACAATTCACCCCTCCACTTT.

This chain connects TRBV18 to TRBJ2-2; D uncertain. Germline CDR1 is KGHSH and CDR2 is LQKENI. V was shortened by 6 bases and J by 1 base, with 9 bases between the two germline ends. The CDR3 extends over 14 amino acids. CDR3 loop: CASSHELNTGELFF. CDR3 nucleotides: TGTGCCAGCTCGCATGAATTGAACACCGGGGAGCTGTTTTTT.

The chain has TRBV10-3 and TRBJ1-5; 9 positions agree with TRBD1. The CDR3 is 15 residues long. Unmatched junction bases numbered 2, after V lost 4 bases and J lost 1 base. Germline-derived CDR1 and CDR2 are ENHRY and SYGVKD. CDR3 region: CAISGTGVSNQPQHF. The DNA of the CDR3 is TGTGCCATCAGTGGGACAGGGGTGAGCAATCAGCCCCAGCATTTT.